This T cell receptor (beta chain) is drawn from a study of T cells after yellow fever vaccination. This CDR3 contains 17 residues. Germline-derived CDR1 and CDR2 are SGHDT and YYEEEE. The germline V and J ends were trimmed by 3 bases and 2 bases, with 20 bases remaining between them. Points from the study as a whole: Within FACS-sorted repertoires, abundant clonotypes contaminating from the bulk population could be present. A faster peak, day 5 versus 15, was reached by the weaker secondary response. Reappearance after the booster was seen for most primary-vaccination clones, at about 95% CD4 and 88% CD8.

Template switching by 5'RACE produced TCR cDNA, adding a universal primer site and UMIs. MiXCR, run by TCRdb on the 5' RACE reads, gives a single entry per CDR3 protein. The sample records hundreds of thousands of distinct CDR3 sequences, roughly 22% being singletons. This clonotype came up a few times. Its antigen is not identified. The V and J genes are TRBV5-6 and TRBJ2-5; possibly TRBD2 for D (6 bases). The TCR comes from a man aged 18 to 35 who received the YFV17D yellow fever vaccine. The specimen was PBMCs, collected roughly 20 days after the first yellow fever vaccination. The CDR3 nucleotides are TGTGCCAGCAGCTCCCTCCGGGACTTTTGGGGACAAGAGACCCAGTACTTC. Protein product: CASSSLRDFWGQETQYF.